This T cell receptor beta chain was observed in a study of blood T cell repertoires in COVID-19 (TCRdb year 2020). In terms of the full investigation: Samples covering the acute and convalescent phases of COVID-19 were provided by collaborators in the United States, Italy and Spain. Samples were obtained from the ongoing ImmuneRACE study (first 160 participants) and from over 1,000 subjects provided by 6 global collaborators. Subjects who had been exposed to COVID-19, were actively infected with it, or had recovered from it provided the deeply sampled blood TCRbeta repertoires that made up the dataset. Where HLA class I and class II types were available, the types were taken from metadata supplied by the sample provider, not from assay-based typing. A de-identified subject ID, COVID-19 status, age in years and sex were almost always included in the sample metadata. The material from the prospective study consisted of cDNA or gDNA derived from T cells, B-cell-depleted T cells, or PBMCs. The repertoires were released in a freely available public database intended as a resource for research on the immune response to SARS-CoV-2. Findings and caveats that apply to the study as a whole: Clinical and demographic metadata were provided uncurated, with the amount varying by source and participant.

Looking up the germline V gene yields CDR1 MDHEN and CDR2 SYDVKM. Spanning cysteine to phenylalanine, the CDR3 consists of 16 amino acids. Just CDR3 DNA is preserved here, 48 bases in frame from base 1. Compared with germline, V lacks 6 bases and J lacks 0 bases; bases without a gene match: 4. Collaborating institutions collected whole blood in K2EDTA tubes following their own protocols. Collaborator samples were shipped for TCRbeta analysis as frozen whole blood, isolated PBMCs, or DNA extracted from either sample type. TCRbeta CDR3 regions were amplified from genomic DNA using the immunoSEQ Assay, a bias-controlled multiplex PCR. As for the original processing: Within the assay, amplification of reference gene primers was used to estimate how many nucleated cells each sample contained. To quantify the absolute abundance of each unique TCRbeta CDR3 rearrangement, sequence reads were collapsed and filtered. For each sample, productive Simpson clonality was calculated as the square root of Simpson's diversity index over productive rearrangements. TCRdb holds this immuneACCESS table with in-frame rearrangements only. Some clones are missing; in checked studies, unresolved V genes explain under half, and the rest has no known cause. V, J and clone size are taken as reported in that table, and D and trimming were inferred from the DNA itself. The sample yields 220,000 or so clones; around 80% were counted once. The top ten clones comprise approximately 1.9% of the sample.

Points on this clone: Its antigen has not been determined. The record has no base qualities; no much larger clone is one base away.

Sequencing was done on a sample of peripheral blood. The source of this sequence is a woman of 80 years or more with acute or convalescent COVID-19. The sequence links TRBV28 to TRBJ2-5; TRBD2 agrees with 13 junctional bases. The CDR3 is CASSGLAGAYQETQYF. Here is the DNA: TGTGCCAGCAGCGGACTAGCGGGGGCGTACCAAGAGACCCAGTACTTC.